This entry lists 3 T cell receptor beta chains sequenced from one sample in a study of T cells in Graves' hyperthyroidism and ophthalmopathy. Researchers took RNA transcripts and amplified the TCR beta CDR3 regions from them. Using the HTBI primer set, a first-round RT-PCR was run on the TCR CDR3. TCRdb ran MiXCR on the multiplex PCR reads and lists one entry per CDR3 protein. Seen here are 700,000 or so distinct CDR3 sequences, roughly 15% observed once, and the top ten hold around 7.7%. The sequencing input was blood. These receptor sequences come from a man in his late teens or twenties with Graves' hyperthyroidism.

The J gene is TRBJ2-7, the V gene TRBV9, with no clear D. V gave up 0 bases and J gave up 1 base, with 11 bases separating them. CDR3 length equals 15 residues. Germline values: CDR1 SGDLS, CDR2 YYNGEE. CDR3 amino acids: CASSVGLDQSYEQYF. In nucleotides, the CDR3 is TGTGCCAGCAGCGTAGGGCTGGACCAGTCCTACGAGCAGTACTTC.

This clonotype was recorded at least ten times. The chain carries TRBV11-3 and TRBJ2-1, with 9 bases aligning to TRBD2. V shed 6 bases and J 6 bases; nucleotides not matched to a gene: 12. This CDR3 region has 16 residues. Germline CDR1 reads SGHNT; CDR2 reads YENEEA. CDR3 bases: TGTGCCAGCAGATCCACCAGCGGGAGGCAGCGCAATGAGCAGTTCTTC. Amino acids: CASRSTSGRQRNEQFF.

This clonotype was recorded only once. V and J are TRBV7-2 and TRBJ1-4, with TRBD1 matching 7 bases. CDR3 length: 15 amino acids. V lost 3 bases, J lost 0 bases, and 1 base stayed unmatched. CDR1 and CDR2 (germline): SGHTA, FQGNSA. CDR3 in amino acids: CASSFGTATNEKLFF. CDR3 in DNA: TGTGCCAGCAGCTTCGGGACAGCAACTAATGAAAAACTGTTTTTT. Together with reference TRBV7-2 and TRBJ1-4, the CDR3 gives the full variable domain: GAGVSQSPSNKVTEKGKDVELRCDPISGHTALYWYRQSLGQGLEFLIYFQGNSAPDKSGLPSDRFSAERTGGSVSTLTIQRTQQEDSAVYLCASSFGTATNEKLFFGSGTQLSVL.